This T cell receptor beta chain was sequenced during a study of OX40 agonist ivuxolimab in advanced cancers. This CDR3 is 16 amino acids long. CDR1 is MNHNS and CDR2 is SASEGT in the germline V gene. V gave up 1 base and J gave up 5 bases, with 18 bases separating them. Broader study findings: Undetermined was the antigen specificity of the expanded peripheral T cells.

Points on this clone: The antigen remains undetermined.

Clones were read by immunoSEQ multiplex PCR, and TCRdb kept only the in-frame ones, dropping some. The table records about 110,000 clones, more than 70% of them present only once. The chain has TRBV6-1 and TRBJ2-7; D gene ambiguous. The clonotype originates from an adult with an advanced solid tumor such as melanoma, head and neck, liver or kidney cancer. Sample: CD4+ or CD8+ T cells sorted from blood, taken in a trial of the OX40 agonist ivuxolimab. The CDR3 bases are TGTGCCAGCAGTGAAGAGGGTTTAAACCACTGGGACGAGCAGTACTTC. It codes for CASSEEGLNHWDEQYF.